The 23 T cell receptor beta chains in this list originate from one sample, sequenced in a study of OX40 agonist ivuxolimab in advanced cancers. The library was obtained by the immunoSEQ multiplex PCR assay. The table was pulled from immuneACCESS by TCRdb, which kept in-frame rearrangements only. Such tables lose some clones; where checked, under half of the loss comes from unresolved V genes, and the rest has no known cause. The sample table shows fewer than 120,000 clones, and about nine tenths are seen once. The ten largest clones capture 0.27% of the sample. Sample: CD4+ or CD8+ T cells sorted from blood, taken in a trial of the OX40 agonist ivuxolimab. The receptor set was obtained from an adult with an advanced solid tumor such as melanoma, head and neck, liver or kidney cancer.

The genes are TRBV5-1 and TRBJ2-2, with 10 bases that match TRBD2. Germline V lookup: CDR1 SGHRS, CDR2 YFSETQ. V was pared by 2 bases and J by 1 base, with 2 bases of the junction left unmatched. The CDR3 contains 16 residues. Here the CDR3 reads CASSFLAGENTGELFF. CDR3 nucleotide sequence: TGCGCCAGCAGCTTTCTAGCGGGGGAGAACACCGGGGAGCTGTTTTTT.

V and J are TRBV2 and TRBJ2-1; TRBD1 might be the D (6 bases). V shed 5 bases and J shed 5 bases, with 13 bases lying between them. Germline values: CDR1 SNHLY, CDR2 FYNNEI. The CDR3 length is 14 residues. CDR3 protein: CASSRLRGNNEQFF. For the CDR3, the DNA is TGTGCCAGCAGTCGGCTAAGGGGGAACAATGAGCAGTTCTTC.

The chain links TRBV11-3 to TRBJ2-3; 13 bases match TRBD2. Germline V lookup: CDR1 SGHNT, CDR2 YENEEA. There are 18 residues in the CDR3. Trimming took 5 bases from V and 0 from J; bases not matched to a gene: 8. CDR3 residues: CASSAGTSGTASTDTQYF. For the CDR3, the DNA is TGTGCCAGCAGCGCCGGGACTAGCGGGACCGCTAGCACAGATACGCAGTATTTT.

V and J are TRBV5-1 and TRBJ1-1; D gene ambiguous. The CDR3 totals 14 residues. Germline values: CDR1 SGHRS, CDR2 YFSETQ. Trimming took off 0 bases at V and 7 bases at J, with 13 bases between the two ends. CDR3 residues: CASSLAAGLNEAFF. Here the CDR3 DNA reads TGCGCCAGCAGCTTGGCTGCGGGTTTGAATGAAGCTTTCTTT.

V is TRBV21-1 and J is TRBJ1-5; TRBD1, the table's D call, lacks a check against the DNA. TRBV21-1 represents a pseudogene. CDR3 size: 18 residues. CDR3 nucleotides: TGTGCCAGCAGCAAATCTGAGGCAGGGGGTGTCACTGATCAGCCCCAGCATTTT. It encodes CASSKSEAGGVTDQPQHF.

The chain recombines TRBV9 with TRBJ2-4, with 10 bases fitting TRBD2. The CDR3 consists of 14 residues. V shed 3 bases and J 8 bases; nucleotides not matched to a gene: 5. Germline assignment: CDR1 SGDLS and CDR2 YYNGEE. CDR3 region: CASSEAGGLDIQYF. The CDR3 DNA reads as TGTGCCAGCAGCGAAGCGGGGGGGTTGGACATTCAGTACTTC.

V usage is TRBV7-8 and J usage is TRBJ2-6; 10 nucleotides align to TRBD2. V lost 5 bases to trimming and J lost 2 bases; unmatched junction nucleotides: 6. The CDR3 is made up of 17 amino acids. CDR1 and CDR2 (germline): SGHVS, FQNEAQ. The CDR3 region has the DNA TGTGCCAGCAGCCAAAGCGGGAGGGCTACTGGGGCCAACGTCCTGACTTTC. This gives the protein CASSQSGRATGANVLTF. The entire variable domain, with the rest obtained from reference TRBV7-8 and TRBJ2-6, is as follows: GAGVSQSPRYKVAKRGQDVALRCDPISGHVSLFWYQQALGQGPEFLTYFQNEAQLDKSGLPSDRFFAERPEGSVSTLKIQRTQQEDSAVYLCASSQSGRATGANVLTFGAGSRLTVL.

This clone is a singleton in its sample. The chain uses TRBV9 and TRBJ2-5, with no clear D. Trimming removed 4 bases from V and 0 bases from J, with 7 bases in between. CDR1 is SGDLS, CDR2 YYNGEE, per germline. The CDR3 runs to 13 residues. CDR3 amino acids: CASSKGYQETQYF. The CDR3 nucleotides read TGTGCCAGCAGCAAGGGCTACCAAGAGACCCAGTACTTC. The full variable domain, completed using reference TRBV9 and TRBJ2-5, is DSGVTQTPKHLITATGQRVTLRCSPRSGDLSVYWYQQSLDQGLQFLIQYYNGEERAKGNILERFSAQQFPDLHSELNLSSLELGDSALYFCASSKGYQETQYFGPGTRLLVL.

This chain uses TRBV6-5 with TRBJ2-2; 9 bases match TRBD2. With V trimmed by 6 bases and J by 3 bases, 5 bases remained unmatched. The CDR3 contains 15 residues. CDR1 MNHEY and CDR2 SVGAGI come from the germline V gene. In DNA form, the CDR3 reads TGTGCCAGCAGCCGGGGACTAGCTCACACCGGGGAGCTGTTTTTT. Translation gives CASSRGLAHTGELFF.

This chain links TRBV5-1 with TRBJ1-1, with 7 nucleotides matching TRBD1. The germline V gene encodes CDR1 SGHRS and CDR2 YFSETQ. The CDR3 has 14 amino acids. V was pared by 2 bases and J by 7 bases, with 8 bases of the junction left unmatched. Here the CDR3 DNA reads TGCGCCAGCAGCTTCATTGACAGGGACGATGAAGCTTTCTTT. Translation: CASSFIDRDDEAFF.

This chain links TRBV5-1 with TRBJ2-5; 9 bases map to TRBD2. Germline V gene data show CDR1 as SGHRS and CDR2 as YFSETQ. The CDR3 covers 15 residues. V shed 3 bases and J 5 bases; nucleotides not matched to a gene: 8. CDR3 amino acids: CASSSLAGAWETQYF. The CDR3 nucleotides read TGCGCCAGCAGCTCCTTAGCGGGAGCCTGGGAGACCCAGTACTTC. The full variable domain, completed using reference TRBV5-1 and TRBJ2-5, is KAGVTQTPRYLIKTRGQQVTLSCSPISGHRSVSWYQQTPGQGLQFLFEYFSETQRNKGNFPGRFSGRQFSNSRSEMNVSTLELGDSALYLCASSSLAGAWETQYFGPGTRLLVL.

The rearrangement uses TRBV6-6 and TRBJ1-2, with D hard to call. The CDR3 loop spans 13 amino acids. Germline values: CDR1 MNHNY, CDR2 SVGAGI (reference sequence). V lost 5 bases and J 2 bases, leaving 9 bases between the germline ends. CDR3 sequence reads: CASSTPGNYGYTF. The CDR3 DNA reads as TGTGCCAGCAGTACCCCGGGGAACTATGGCTACACCTTC.

This clone was detected only once. V gene TRBV14 combines with J gene TRBJ1-2; a weak D match, TRBD1 (6 bases). Trimming shortened V by 1 base and J by 5 bases, and 14 bases separated the two germline ends. Germline-derived CDR1 and CDR2 are SGHDN and FVKESK. CDR3 length equals 15 residues. This CDR3 reads CASSQGGGLWYGYTF. The CDR3 bases are TGTGCCAGCAGCCAAGGCGGGGGGCTCTGGTATGGCTACACCTTC.

This clone has a single count. V is TRBV10-3 and J is TRBJ2-2; D is undetermined. Looked up from germline, CDR1 is ENHRY and CDR2 is SYGVKD. CDR3 length: 14 residues. Trimming stripped 8 bases from V and 1 base from J, with 11 bases between. This chain's CDR3 is CAIQIFQNTGELFF. The DNA of the CDR3 is TGTGCCATCCAGATTTTCCAGAACACCGGGGAGCTGTTTTTT.

Only one count was recorded for this clone. This sequence joins TRBV5-1 and TRBJ2-1; tentative D call: TRBD1 (7 bases). The CDR3 sequence is 17 residues long. Germline V gene sequence: CDR1 SGHRS, CDR2 YFSETQ. V dropped 0 bases and J dropped 4 bases, with 17 bases sitting between them. CDR3 loop: CASSLAAGQRKYNEQFF. The DNA for the CDR3 is TGCGCCAGCAGCTTGGCCGCGGGACAGAGAAAATACAATGAGCAGTTCTTC.

The chain carries TRBV7-3 and TRBJ1-1, with D hard to call. V shed 2 bases and J shed 1 base, with 5 bases lying between them. In germline, CDR1 is SGHTA, CDR2 FQGTGA. The CDR3 covers 13 residues. The CDR3 loop is CASSLYQNTEAFF. Written as DNA, the CDR3 is TGTGCCAGCAGCTTATATCAGAACACTGAAGCTTTCTTT.

This sequence joins TRBV27 and TRBJ1-5; 9 bases are a match to TRBD1. Germline V CDR1 and CDR2: MNHEY, SMNVEV (reference sequence). This CDR3 spans 15 amino acids. Trimming removed 6 bases from V and 4 bases from J; junction bases left unmatched: 7. The CDR3 nucleotides are TGTGCCAGCAGAATGACAGGGGGTCGTAATCAGCCCCAGCATTTT. Protein: CASRMTGGRNQPQHF.

This clone was counted a single time. The chain is built from TRBV27 and TRBJ1-3; no clear D gene. Germline CDR1 and CDR2: MNHEY and SMNVEV (reference sequence). The CDR3 sequence is 15 residues long. Trimming took off 0 bases at V and 0 bases at J, with 6 bases between the two ends. CDR3 sequence: CASSLSHNSGNTIYF. In nucleotides, the CDR3 is TGTGCCAGCAGTTTATCCCATAACTCTGGAAACACCATATATTTT.

This rearrangement joins TRBV15 to TRBJ1-5; the D is unclear. This CDR3 is built from 13 residues. V was cut by 6 bases and J by 5 bases, with 11 bases left in between. CDR1 and CDR2 (germline): LNHNV, YYDKDF (reference sequence). The CDR3 loop reads CATREALHQPQHF. The CDR3 DNA follows: TGTGCCACCAGGGAAGCCCTGCATCAGCCCCAGCATTTT.

A note on this clone: A much larger clone differs from this one at a single base, so this may be a read error. The chain couples TRBV9 to TRBJ1-1; D is unresolved. The CDR3 is made up of 14 amino acids. Germline V gene lookup returns CDR1 SGDLS and CDR2 YYNGEE. V dropped 2 bases and J dropped 3 bases, with 11 bases sitting between them. Here the CDR3 DNA reads TGTGCCAGCAGCGTTCACGGTGGGGACACTGAAGCTTTCTTT. Protein sequence: CASSVHGGDTEAFF.

The gene calls are TRBV12-5 and TRBJ1-1; D ambiguous. V gave up 6 bases and J gave up 1 base, with 15 bases separating them. CDR1 is LGHNT and CDR2 is FRNRAP in the germline V gene. The CDR3 spans 15 residues. In DNA form, the CDR3 reads TGTGCTAGTGGCTTCTCCCGGGATCCGAACACTGAAGCTTTCTTT. Its translation: CASGFSRDPNTEAFF.

The V and J genes are TRBV18 and TRBJ1-1; 7 bases line up with TRBD1. The CDR3 runs to 14 residues. CDR1 and CDR2 from the germline V gene are KGHSH and LQKENI. Germline trimming cut 2 bases from V and 1 base from J; bases unmatched to any gene: 1. The CDR3 DNA sequence: TGTGCCAGCTCACCAGGACAGGAGAACACTGAAGCTTTCTTT. As protein: CASSPGQENTEAFF.

This clone was observed a few times. J is TRBJ1-2 and V is TRBV19; perhaps TRBD1 as D (5 bases). CDR1 and CDR2 (germline): LNHDA, SQIVND (reference sequence). This CDR3 spans 13 amino acids. Trimming stripped 2 bases from V and 6 bases from J, with 10 bases between. Written as DNA, the CDR3 is TGTGCCAGTAGTATAAGCAGGGCGGATGGCTACACCTTC. Translation gives CASSISRADGYTF.